This is a list of T cell receptor beta chains from one sample in a study of high-grade serous ovarian cancer treatment subgroups. Profiled with immunoSEQ multiplex PCR; TCRdb holds only in-frame clones, not every one. The repertoire holds roughly 6,300 clones, with about four fifths as singletons. Sample: tumor tissue. These receptors originate from a human donor with high-grade serous ovarian cancer. CDR3s include the opening cysteine and the closing phenylalanine or tryptophan. A D gene is named only where the DNA matches it firmly. The size entry is marked missing in some rows and otherwise reads once, few, many or a size class.

.	TRBV28	TRBJ2-7	.	CASSSLGQGEQYF	TGTGCCAGCAGTTCTTTGGGCCAGGGGGAGCAGTACTTC
.	TRBV6-4	TRBJ2-2	.	CASSDDGTGELFF	TGTGCCAGCAGTGACGACGGCACCGGGGAGCTGTTTTTT
.	TRBV11-3	TRBJ1-4	.	CASSVNRVEKLFF	TGTGCCAGCAGCGTTAACAGGGTTGAAAAACTGTTTTTT
.	TRBV28	TRBJ2-2	TRBD2	CASSPGRLAGVGGELFF	TGTGCCAGCAGCCCCGGGAGACTAGCGGGAGTAGGCGGGGAGCTGTTTTTT
.	TRBV28	TRBJ2-7	.	CASSLRGISYEQYF	TGTGCCAGCAGTTTAAGGGGGATATCCTACGAGCAGTACTTC
.	TRBV19	TRBJ2-1	.	CASSTVKGSYNEQFF	TGTGCCAGTAGTACAGTCAAAGGCTCCTACAATGAGCAGTTCTTC
.	TRBV5-1	TRBJ2-7	.	CASSGQGLAQYF	TGCGCCAGCAGCGGGCAGGGGTTAGCGCAGTACTTC
.	TRBV5-1	TRBJ2-3	TRBD2	CASSLVGSGRAKDTQYF	TGCGCCAGCAGCTTGGTGGGTAGCGGGAGGGCCAAAGATACGCAGTATTTT
.	TRBV5-4	TRBJ2-2	.	CASSFPPGELFF	TGTGCCAGCAGCTTCCCCCCCGGGGAGCTGTTTTTT
few	TRBV15	TRBJ2-7	TRBD2	CATSRDRLAGGPLREQYF	TGTGCCACCAGCAGAGATCGACTAGCGGGAGGGCCGTTGAGGGAGCAGTACTTC
.	TRBV4-3	TRBJ2-7	.	CASSQVGLQGQYF	TGCGCCAGCAGCCAAGTTGGGTTACAGGGGCAGTACTTC
once	TRBV10-3	TRBJ2-7	.	CASTPTGARYYEQYF	TGTGCCAGCACCCCAACGGGGGCCAGGTACTACGAGCAGTACTTC